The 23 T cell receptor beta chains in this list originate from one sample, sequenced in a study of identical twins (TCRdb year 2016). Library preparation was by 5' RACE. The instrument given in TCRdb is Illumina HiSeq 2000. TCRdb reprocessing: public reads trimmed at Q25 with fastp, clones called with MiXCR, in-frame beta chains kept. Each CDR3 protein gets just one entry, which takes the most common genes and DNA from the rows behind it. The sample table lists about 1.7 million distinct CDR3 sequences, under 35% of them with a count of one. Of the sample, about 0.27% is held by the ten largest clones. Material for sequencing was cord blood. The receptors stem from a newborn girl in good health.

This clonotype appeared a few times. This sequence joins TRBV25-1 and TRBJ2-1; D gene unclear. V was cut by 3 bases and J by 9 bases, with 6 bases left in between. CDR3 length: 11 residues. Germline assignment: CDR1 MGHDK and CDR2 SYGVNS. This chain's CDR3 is CASSEFVEQFF. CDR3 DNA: TGTGCCAGCAGTGAGTTCGTTGAGCAGTTCTTC.

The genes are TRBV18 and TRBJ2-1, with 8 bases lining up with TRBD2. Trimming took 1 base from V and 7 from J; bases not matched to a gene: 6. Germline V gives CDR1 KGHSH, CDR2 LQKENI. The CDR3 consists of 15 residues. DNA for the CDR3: TGTGCCAGCTCACCACAAACGGGGGGGCGAAATGAGCAGTTCTTC. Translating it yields CASSPQTGGRNEQFF. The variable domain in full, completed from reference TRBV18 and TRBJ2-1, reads NAGVMQNPRHLVRRRGQEARLRCSPMKGHSHVYWYRQLPEEGLKFMVYLQKENIIDESGMPKERFSAEFPKEGPSILRIQQVVRGDSAAYFCASSPQTGGRNEQFFGPGTRLTVL.

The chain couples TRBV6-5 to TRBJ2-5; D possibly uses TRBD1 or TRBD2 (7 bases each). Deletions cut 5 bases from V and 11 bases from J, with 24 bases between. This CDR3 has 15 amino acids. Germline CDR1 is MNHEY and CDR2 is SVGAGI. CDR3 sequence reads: CASSQTRQGGNEQYF. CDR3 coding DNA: TGTGCCAGCAGTCAAACACGACAGGGAGGGAATGAGCAGTACTTC.

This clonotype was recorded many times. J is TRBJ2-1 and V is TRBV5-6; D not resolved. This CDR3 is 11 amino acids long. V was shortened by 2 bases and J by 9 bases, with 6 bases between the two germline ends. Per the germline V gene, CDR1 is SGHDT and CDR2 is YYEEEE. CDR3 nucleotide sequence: TGTGCCAGCAGCTTTTTGGCTGAGCAGTTCTTC. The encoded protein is CASSFLAEQFF.

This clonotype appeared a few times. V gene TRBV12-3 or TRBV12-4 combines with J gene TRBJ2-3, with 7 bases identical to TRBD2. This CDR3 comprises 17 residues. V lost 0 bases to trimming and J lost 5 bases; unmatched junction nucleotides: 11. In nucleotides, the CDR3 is TGTGCCAGCAGTTTAGCCAAGACTAGCAAGACGGGAGATACGCAGTATTTT. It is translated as CASSLAKTSKTGDTQYF.

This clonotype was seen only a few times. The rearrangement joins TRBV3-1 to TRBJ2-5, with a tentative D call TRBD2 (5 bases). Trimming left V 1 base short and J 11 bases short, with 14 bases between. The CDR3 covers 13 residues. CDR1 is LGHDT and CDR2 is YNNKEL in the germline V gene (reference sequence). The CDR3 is CASSQAVNGEQYF. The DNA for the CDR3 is TGTGCCAGCAGCCAAGCCGTCAATGGGGAGCAGTACTTC.

CDR3 protein: CSARDAGTYTDTQYF. DNA for the CDR3: TGCAGTGCTAGAGACGCCGGGACATACACAGATACGCAGTATTTT. The chain has TRBV20-1 and TRBJ2-3; maybe TRBD1 (6 bases). CDR1 DFQATT and CDR2 SNEGSKA come from the germline V gene (reference sequence). The ends were cut back, 0 bases at V and 2 bases at J, with 12 bases in the middle. CDR3 size: 15 residues.

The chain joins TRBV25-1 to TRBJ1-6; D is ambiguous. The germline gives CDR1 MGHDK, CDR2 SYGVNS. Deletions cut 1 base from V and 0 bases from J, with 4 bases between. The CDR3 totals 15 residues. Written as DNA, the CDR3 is TGTGCCAGCAGTGAATCCAGCTCCTATAATTCACCCCTCCACTTT. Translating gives CASSESSSYNSPLHF.

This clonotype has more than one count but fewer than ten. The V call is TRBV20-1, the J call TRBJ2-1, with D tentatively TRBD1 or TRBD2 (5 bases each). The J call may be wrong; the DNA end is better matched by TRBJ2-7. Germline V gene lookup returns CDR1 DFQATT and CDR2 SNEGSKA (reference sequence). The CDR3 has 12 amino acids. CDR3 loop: CSARGVYNEQYF. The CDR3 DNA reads TGCAGTGCTAGGGGGGTCTACAATGAGCAGTACTTC.

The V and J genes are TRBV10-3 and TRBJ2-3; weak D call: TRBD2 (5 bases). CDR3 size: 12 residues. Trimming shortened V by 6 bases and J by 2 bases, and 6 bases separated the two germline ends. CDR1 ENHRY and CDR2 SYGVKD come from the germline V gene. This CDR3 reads CAIREATDTQYF. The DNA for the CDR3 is TGTGCCATCAGGGAGGCCACAGATACGCAGTATTTT.

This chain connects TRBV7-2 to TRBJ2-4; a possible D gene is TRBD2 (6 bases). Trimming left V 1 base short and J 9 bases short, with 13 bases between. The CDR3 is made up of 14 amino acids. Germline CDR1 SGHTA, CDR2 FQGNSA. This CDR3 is CASSLEPGAAIQYF. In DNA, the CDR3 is TGTGCCAGCAGCTTAGAACCGGGAGCCGCCATTCAGTACTTC.

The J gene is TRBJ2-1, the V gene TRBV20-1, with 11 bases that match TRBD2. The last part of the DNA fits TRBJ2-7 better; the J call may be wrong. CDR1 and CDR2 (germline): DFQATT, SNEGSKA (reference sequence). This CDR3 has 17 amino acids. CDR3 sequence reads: CSADPSGGPSSYNEQYF. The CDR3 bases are TGCAGTGCCGACCCTAGCGGGGGGCCGAGCTCCTACAATGAGCAGTACTTC.

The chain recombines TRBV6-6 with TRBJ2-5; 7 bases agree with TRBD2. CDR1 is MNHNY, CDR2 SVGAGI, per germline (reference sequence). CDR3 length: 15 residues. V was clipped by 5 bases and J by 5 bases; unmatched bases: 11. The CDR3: CASSPPGREGETQYF. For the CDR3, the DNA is TGTGCCAGCAGTCCCCCCGGCAGGGAGGGGGAGACCCAGTACTTC.

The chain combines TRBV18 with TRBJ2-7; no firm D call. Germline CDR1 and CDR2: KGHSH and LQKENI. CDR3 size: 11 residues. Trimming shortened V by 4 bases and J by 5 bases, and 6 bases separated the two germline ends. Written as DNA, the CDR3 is TGTGCCAGCTCACTGATCGACGAGCAGTACTTC. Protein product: CASSLIDEQYF.

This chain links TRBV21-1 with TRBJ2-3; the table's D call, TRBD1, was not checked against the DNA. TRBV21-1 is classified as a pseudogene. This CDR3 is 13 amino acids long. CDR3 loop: CASSKRGPDTQYF. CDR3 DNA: TGTGCCAGCAGCAAGAGGGGGCCAGATACGCAGTATTTT.

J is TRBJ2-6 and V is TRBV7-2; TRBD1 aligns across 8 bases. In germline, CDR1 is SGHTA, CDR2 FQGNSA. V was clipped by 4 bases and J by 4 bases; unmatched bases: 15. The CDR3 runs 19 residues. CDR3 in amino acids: CASSYYPGGPRQGANVLTF. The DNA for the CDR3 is TGTGCCAGCAGCTACTACCCAGGGGGCCCTCGTCAAGGGGCCAACGTCCTGACTTTC.

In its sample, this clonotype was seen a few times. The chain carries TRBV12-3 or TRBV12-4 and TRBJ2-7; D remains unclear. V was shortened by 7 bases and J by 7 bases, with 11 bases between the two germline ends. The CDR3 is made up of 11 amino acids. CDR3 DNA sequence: TGTGCCAGCAAAGGAGCCAATGAGCAGTACTTC. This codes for CASKGANEQYF.

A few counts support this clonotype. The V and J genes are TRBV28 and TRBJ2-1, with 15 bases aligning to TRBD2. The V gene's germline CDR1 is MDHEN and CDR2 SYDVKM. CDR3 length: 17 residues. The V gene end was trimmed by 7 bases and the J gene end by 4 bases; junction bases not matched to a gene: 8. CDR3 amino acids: CASTGLAGGRVYNEQFF. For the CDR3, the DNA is TGTGCCAGCACCGGACTAGCGGGAGGGCGGGTATACAATGAGCAGTTCTTC.

CDR3: CASSQDSPSFEKLFF. Here the CDR3 DNA reads TGTGCCAGCAGCCAAGATTCCCCCTCTTTTGAAAAACTGTTTTTT. This chain uses TRBV4-2 with TRBJ1-4; D is unresolved. Germline V gene sequence: CDR1 LGHNA, CDR2 YNFKEQ. The CDR3 length is 15 residues. V lost 0 bases to trimming and J lost 7 bases, with 12 bases between them.

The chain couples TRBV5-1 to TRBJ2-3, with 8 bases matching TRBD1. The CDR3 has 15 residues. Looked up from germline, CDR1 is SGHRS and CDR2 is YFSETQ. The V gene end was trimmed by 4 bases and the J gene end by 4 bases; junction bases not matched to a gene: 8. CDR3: CASSDLTGAADTQYF. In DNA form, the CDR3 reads TGCGCCAGCAGCGACCTGACAGGGGCAGCAGATACGCAGTATTTT.

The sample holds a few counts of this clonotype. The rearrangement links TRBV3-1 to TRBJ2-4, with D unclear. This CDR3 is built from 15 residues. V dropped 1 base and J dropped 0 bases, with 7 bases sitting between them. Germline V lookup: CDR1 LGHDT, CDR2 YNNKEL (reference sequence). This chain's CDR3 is CASSQVPLAKNIQYF. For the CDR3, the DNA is TGTGCCAGCAGCCAAGTCCCTTTAGCCAAAAACATTCAGTACTTC.

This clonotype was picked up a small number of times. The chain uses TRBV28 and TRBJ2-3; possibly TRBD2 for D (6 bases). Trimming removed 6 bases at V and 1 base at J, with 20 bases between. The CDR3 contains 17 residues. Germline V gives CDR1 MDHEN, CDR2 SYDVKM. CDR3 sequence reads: CASSPEFGVAGTDTQYF. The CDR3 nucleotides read TGTGCCAGCAGCCCCGAGTTTGGGGTAGCGGGCACAGATACGCAGTATTTT.

In DNA form, the CDR3 reads TGTGCCAGTAGTATAGCCGGGGGTGACTACAATGAGCAGTACTTC. Amino acids: CASSIAGGDYNEQYF. The rearrangement links TRBV19 to TRBJ2-1; weak D call: TRBD2 (6 bases). The J call could be wrong; TRBJ2-7 is a better fit for the DNA end. Germline CDR1 LNHDA, CDR2 SQIVND (reference sequence). This CDR3 comprises 15 residues.